Below are 8 T cell receptor beta chains sequenced from a single sample in a study of T cells in Graves' hyperthyroidism and ophthalmopathy. Template material for amplifying TCR beta CDR3 regions consisted of RNA transcripts. During a first-round RT-PCR of the TCR CDR3, the HTBI primer set was used. TCRdb independently ran MiXCR on the multiplex PCR reads; one entry per CDR3 protein. The sample yields 400,000 to 600,000 distinct CDR3 sequences, about 16% seen once. Sequencing was done on a sample of blood. The receptors were gathered from a woman aged 25 to 45 with Graves' ophthalmopathy.

This clonotype has ten or more counts. The chain couples TRBV7-6 to TRBJ2-7, with D perhaps matching TRBD2 (5 bases). Germline lookup yields CDR1 SGHVS and CDR2 FNYEAQ. V lost 4 bases to trimming and J lost 3 bases, with 10 bases between them. The CDR3 runs to 13 residues. The CDR3 nucleotides read TGTGCCAGCAGCTCCTTTGGAGGCTACGAGCAGTACTTC. Translated, it gives CASSSFGGYEQYF.

Note on this clonotype: One base away lies a much larger clone, so this may be a sequencing read error. The chain combines TRBV11-2 with TRBJ2-3; D remains unclear. CDR1 is SGHAT and CDR2 is FQNNGV in the germline V gene. The CDR3 totals 14 residues. Written as DNA, the CDR3 is TGTGCTTCTAGTGGGCCGTGGGGCACAGATACGCAGTATTTT. It translates to CASSGPWGTDTQYF.

There are many counts of this clonotype. The V call is TRBV12-3 or TRBV12-4, the J call TRBJ2-4, with 8 bases that match TRBD1. V lost 2 bases to trimming and J lost 0 bases; unmatched junction nucleotides: 12. The CDR3 loop spans 19 amino acids. CDR3 in amino acids: CASSLSLGTGVLAKNIQYF. The CDR3 nucleotides read TGTGCCAGCAGTTTAAGTCTTGGGACAGGCGTACTAGCCAAAAACATTCAGTACTTC.

This clonotype was seen a few times. The CDR3 loop reads CSANGWDYAYNEQFF. DNA of the CDR3: TGCAGTGCTAATGGGTGGGACTATGCCTACAATGAGCAGTTCTTC. The chain is built from TRBV20-1 and TRBJ2-1; 7 bases align to TRBD2. Losses at the gene ends were 4 bases for V and 2 bases for J; bases not matched to a gene: 8. The CDR3 sequence is 15 residues long. Germline assignment: CDR1 DFQATT and CDR2 SNEGSKA (reference sequence).

This clonotype was seen many times. The rearrangement links TRBV2 to TRBJ2-5; unclear D gene. The CDR3 totals 13 residues. V gave up 1 base and J gave up 0 bases, with 3 bases separating them. Germline CDR1 reads SNHLY; CDR2 reads FYNNEI. In DNA, the CDR3 is TGTGCCAGCAGTGAAGGGTACCAAGAGACCCAGTACTTC. It is translated as CASSEGYQETQYF.

The sample holds many counts of this clonotype. V gene TRBV18 combines with J gene TRBJ2-7; 10 bases align to TRBD2. Germline V gives CDR1 KGHSH, CDR2 LQKENI. The CDR3 runs to 15 residues. V gave up 6 bases and J gave up 3 bases; unmatched junction bases: 8. The DNA of the CDR3 is TGTGCCAGCTCGTCTAGCGGGAGCCCGATCTACGAGCAGTACTTC. Its translation: CASSSSGSPIYEQYF.

The CDR3 loop is CASTPGQGQYNEQFF. The CDR3 nucleotides read TGTGCCAGCACCCCCGGACAGGGACAATACAATGAGCAGTTCTTC. J is TRBJ2-1 and V is TRBV6-1, with 8 positions matching TRBD1. Losses at the gene ends were 7 bases for V and 4 bases for J; bases not matched to a gene: 9. Germline loops: CDR1 MNHNS, CDR2 SASEGT. The CDR3 totals 15 residues.

A remark on this clonotype: A much more abundant neighbour one base away suggests this may be a read error. The J gene is TRBJ1-6, the V gene TRBV7-2, with TRBD1 matching over 8 bases. CDR1 is SGHTA, CDR2 FQGNSA, per germline. The CDR3 consists of 13 residues. CDR3 in amino acids: CASSYGQGSRLHF. The CDR3 DNA reads TGTGCCAGCAGCTACGGACAGGGTTCACGCCTCCACTTT.